Below are 15 T cell receptor beta chains sequenced from a single sample in a study of T cells in Graves' hyperthyroidism and ophthalmopathy. It was RNA transcripts that yielded the amplified TCR beta CDR3 regions. Primed by the HTBI set, a first-round RT-PCR was run on the TCR CDR3. TCRdb processed the multiplex PCR reads anew with MiXCR; each CDR3 protein has one entry. The data show over 500,000 distinct CDR3 sequences, over 45% seen once. The sample comprised peripheral blood or thyroid tissue (not recorded which). These receptor sequences come from an adult woman with Graves' disease, either hyperthyroidism or ophthalmopathy (not recorded which).

V usage is TRBV19 and J usage is TRBJ1-4; D is possibly TRBD1 (5 bases). Trimming cost V 4 bases and J 1 base, with 13 bases left between them. The CDR3 length is 16 residues. The germline gives CDR1 LNHDA, CDR2 SQIVND (reference sequence). The CDR3 nucleotides read TGTGCCAGTAGTAGGACTAGGCAGGGAACTAATGAAAAACTGTTTTTT. Its protein is CASSRTRQGTNEKLFF.

The chain couples TRBV10-3 to TRBJ2-5; TRBD1 is a possible D gene (6 bases). Trimming took off 6 bases at V and 5 bases at J, with 16 bases between the two ends. Germline CDR1 ENHRY, CDR2 SYGVKD. This CDR3 comprises 14 residues. CDR3 sequence: CAIRAQGRDETQYF. The CDR3 DNA reads TGTGCCATCAGGGCACAGGGCAGGGATGAGACCCAGTACTTC.

V is TRBV4-1 and J is TRBJ2-7; the D gene is possibly TRBD1 (5 bases). Germline values: CDR1 MGHRA, CDR2 YSYEKL. Trimming pared 1 base from V and 3 bases from J, leaving 10 bases between. This CDR3 contains 14 residues. CDR3 sequence (DNA): TGCGCCAGCAGCCAAGTGGGGCGGAACTACGAGCAGTACTTC. This encodes CASSQVGRNYEQYF.

Many counts were recorded for this clonotype. The chain joins TRBV6-6 to TRBJ1-2; D unclear. The germline CDR1 and CDR2 sequences are MNHNY and SVGAGI (reference sequence). V lost 5 bases, J lost 3 bases, and 4 bases lay in between. This CDR3 contains 11 residues. Written as DNA, the CDR3 is TGTGCCAGCAGTCTACACTATGGCTACACCTTC. Its protein product is CASSLHYGYTF.

This clonotype was detected ten times or more. The J gene is TRBJ2-7, the V gene TRBV7-9; 7 nucleotides line up with TRBD2. With 4 bases clipped from V and 5 bases from J, the junction kept 8 bases outside the gene matches. This CDR3 comprises 14 residues. Germline V gene lookup returns CDR1 SEHNR and CDR2 FQNEAQ (reference sequence). CDR3 DNA sequence: TGTGCCAGCAGCTCTTCGGGGGGACGAGACGAGCAGTACTTC. Protein sequence: CASSSSGGRDEQYF.

As for this clonotype: Possible read error: a much larger clone is one base away. The chain joins TRBV7-2 to TRBJ1-1; D perhaps matches TRBD1 (5 bases). The V gene lost 4 bases and the J gene lost 0 bases, with 9 bases spanning the gap. Germline V gives CDR1 SGHTA, CDR2 FQGNSA. The length of the CDR3 is 14 residues. The CDR3 DNA is TGTGCCAGCAGCTGGCCAGGGATGAACACTGAAGCTTTCTTT. Amino acid sequence: CASSWPGMNTEAFF.

Comments on this clonotype: A much larger clonotype is one base distant, so this may be a read error. Given the absence of the conserved phenylalanine or tryptophan at the CDR3 end, a read error is likely. This rearrangement joins TRBV29-1 to TRBJ1-2; 7 bases agree with TRBD1. The length of the CDR3 is 13 residues. The germline V gene has CDR1 SQVTM and CDR2 ANQGSEA. Trimming removed 2 bases from V and 4 bases from J; junction bases left unmatched: 4. CDR3 loop: CSVERGQSYGYTL. CDR3 DNA: TGCAGCGTTGAACGGGGACAGAGCTATGGCTACACCCTC.

The J gene is TRBJ2-5, the V gene TRBV20-1; D uncertain. The CDR3 extends over 14 amino acids. Trimming cost V 8 bases and J 3 bases, with 19 bases left between them. CDR1 and CDR2 (germline): DFQATT, SNEGSKA (reference sequence). CDR3 amino acids: CSTNPSQRKETQYF. The CDR3 DNA sequence: TGCAGTACAAACCCGAGTCAGAGGAAAGAGACCCAGTACTTC.

This clonotype appeared many times. The rearrangement links TRBV20-1 to TRBJ2-5; D may be TRBD1 (6 bases). CDR1 DFQATT and CDR2 SNEGSKA come from the germline V gene (reference sequence). The CDR3 extends over 13 amino acids. The ends were cut back, 2 bases at V and 2 bases at J, with 9 bases in the middle. The CDR3 bases are TGCAGTGCTAGACAACAGGGACAAGAGACCCAGTACTTC. Translation gives CSARQQGQETQYF.

The chain couples TRBV20-1 to TRBJ1-1; tentative D call: TRBD1 (6 bases). Trimming removed 2 bases at V and 3 bases at J, with 13 bases between. This CDR3 region has 14 residues. Germline CDR1 and CDR2: DFQATT and SNEGSKA (reference sequence). The CDR3 loop reads CSARPGAEDTEAFF. CDR3 coding DNA: TGCAGTGCTAGACCAGGGGCGGAGGACACTGAAGCTTTCTTT.

This clonotype came up a few times. The chain has TRBV5-1 and TRBJ2-5; 10 positions agree with TRBD2. V trimming: 3 bases; J trimming: 5 bases; junction bases outside the gene matches: 13. Germline V gene sequence: CDR1 SGHRS, CDR2 YFSETQ. This CDR3 contains 17 residues. In DNA form, the CDR3 reads TGCGCCAGCAGCTCCGGAGCGGGAGGGCTCCCAGAGGAGACCCAGTACTTC. Translation gives CASSSGAGGLPEETQYF.

This clonotype was counted a few times. This chain connects TRBV27 to TRBJ2-6, with a tentative D call TRBD1 (6 bases). This CDR3 has 17 residues. The germline gives CDR1 MNHEY, CDR2 SMNVEV (reference sequence). With 5 bases removed from V and 0 bases from J, the gap between germline ends came to 14 bases. CDR3 nucleotide sequence: TGTGCCAGCAGTCGACGGGACACAGTCTCTGGGGCCAACGTCCTGACTTTC. Translating it yields CASSRRDTVSGANVLTF.

The chain carries TRBV29-1 and TRBJ2-5; 10 bases are shared with TRBD1. Germline assignment: CDR1 SQVTM and CDR2 ANQGSEA. The CDR3 runs to 12 residues. The CDR3 nucleotides are TGCAACCGGGACAGGGGTGGCGAGACCCAGTACTTC. Translating gives CNRDRGGETQYF.

This clonotype occurred many times. This chain uses TRBV11-2 with TRBJ1-5; D not certain. With 1 base removed from V and 1 base from J, the gap between germline ends came to 5 bases. CDR3 length equals 14 residues. Germline V CDR1 and CDR2: SGHAT, FQNNGV. The CDR3 spells CASSLGSSNQPQHF. The CDR3, as DNA: TGTGCCAGCAGCTTAGGATCCAGCAATCAGCCCCAGCATTTT.

This clonotype was seen many times. CDR3 sequence (DNA): TGCAGTGCTAGAGATCCGGCGCGGCAGGAAAAACTGTTTTTT. Protein: CSARDPARQEKLFF. The chain couples TRBV20-1 to TRBJ1-4; unclear D gene. Germline CDR1 reads DFQATT; CDR2 reads SNEGSKA (reference sequence). The CDR3 has 14 residues. V was clipped by 0 bases and J by 8 bases, with 13 bases between them.